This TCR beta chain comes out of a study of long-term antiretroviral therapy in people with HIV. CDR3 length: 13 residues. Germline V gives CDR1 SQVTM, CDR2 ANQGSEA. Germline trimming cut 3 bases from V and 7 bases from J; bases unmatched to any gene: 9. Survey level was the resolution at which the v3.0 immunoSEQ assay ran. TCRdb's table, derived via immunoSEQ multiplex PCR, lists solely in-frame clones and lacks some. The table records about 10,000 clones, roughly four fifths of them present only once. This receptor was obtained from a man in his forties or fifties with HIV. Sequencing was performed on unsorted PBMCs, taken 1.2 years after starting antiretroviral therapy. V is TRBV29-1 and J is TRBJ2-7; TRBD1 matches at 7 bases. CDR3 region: CSVDMGDREEQYF. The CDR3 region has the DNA TGCAGCGTTGATATGGGCGACAGGGAAGAGCAGTACTTC.